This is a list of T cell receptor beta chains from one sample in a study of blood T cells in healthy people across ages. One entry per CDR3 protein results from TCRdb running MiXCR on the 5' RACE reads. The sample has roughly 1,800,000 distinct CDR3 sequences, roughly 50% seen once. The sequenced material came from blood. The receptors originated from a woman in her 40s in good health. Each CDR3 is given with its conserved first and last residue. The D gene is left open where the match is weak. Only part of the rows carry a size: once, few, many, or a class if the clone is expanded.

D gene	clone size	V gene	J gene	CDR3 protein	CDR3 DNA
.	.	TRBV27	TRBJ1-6	CASSTTDSRSLNSPLHF	TGTGCCAGCAGTACGACAGATTCGCGGAGTCTGAATTCACCCCTCCACTTT
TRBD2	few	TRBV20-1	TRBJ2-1	CSAPGLAGGHNEQFF	TGCAGTGCTCCCGGACTAGCGGGGGGCCACAATGAGCAGTTCTTC
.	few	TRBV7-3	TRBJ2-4	CASSVHSQSANIQYF	TGTGCCAGCAGCGTTCATAGCCAGTCTGCAAACATTCAGTACTTC
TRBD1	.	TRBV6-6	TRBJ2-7	CASSPGQGVSEQYF	TGTGCCAGCAGCCCCGGACAGGGGGTCTCCGAGCAGTACTTC
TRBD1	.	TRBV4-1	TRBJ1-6	CASKQGAQYNSPLHF	TGCGCCAGTAAACAGGGGGCGCAGTATAATTCACCCCTCCACTTT
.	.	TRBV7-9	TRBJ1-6	CASSPPVNSPLHF	TGTGCCAGCAGCCCTCCAGTCAATTCACCCCTCCACTTT
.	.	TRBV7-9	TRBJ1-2	CASSHAGVPQYGYTF	TGTGCCAGCAGCCACGCAGGGGTCCCCCAATATGGCTACACCTTC
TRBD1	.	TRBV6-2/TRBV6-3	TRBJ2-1	CASSPGQGWGEQFF	TGTGCCAGCAGCCCCGGACAGGGGTGGGGTGAGCAGTTCTTC
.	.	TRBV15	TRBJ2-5	CATSPNPKETQYF	TGTGCCACCAGCCCGAATCCTAAGGAGACCCAGTACTTC
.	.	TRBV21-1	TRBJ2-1	CASRGQRNRSYNEQFF	TGTGCCAGCAGGGGCCAGCGGAACCGTTCCTACAATGAGCAGTTCTTC
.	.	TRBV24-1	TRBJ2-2	CATSDSGPKNTGELFF	TGTGCCACCAGTGATTCGGGACCGAAGAACACCGGGGAGCTGTTTTTT
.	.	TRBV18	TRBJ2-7	CASSPPSSHPISYEQYF	TGTGCCAGCTCACCACCGTCATCGCACCCGATATCCTACGAGCAGTACTTC
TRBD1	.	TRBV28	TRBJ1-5	CASSHDRVNQPQHF	TGTGCCAGCAGTCATGACAGGGTCAATCAGCCCCAGCATTTT
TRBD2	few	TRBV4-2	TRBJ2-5	CASSPRLPAGDQETQYF	TGTGCCAGCAGCCCACGACTGCCAGCGGGGGACCAAGAGACCCAGTACTTC